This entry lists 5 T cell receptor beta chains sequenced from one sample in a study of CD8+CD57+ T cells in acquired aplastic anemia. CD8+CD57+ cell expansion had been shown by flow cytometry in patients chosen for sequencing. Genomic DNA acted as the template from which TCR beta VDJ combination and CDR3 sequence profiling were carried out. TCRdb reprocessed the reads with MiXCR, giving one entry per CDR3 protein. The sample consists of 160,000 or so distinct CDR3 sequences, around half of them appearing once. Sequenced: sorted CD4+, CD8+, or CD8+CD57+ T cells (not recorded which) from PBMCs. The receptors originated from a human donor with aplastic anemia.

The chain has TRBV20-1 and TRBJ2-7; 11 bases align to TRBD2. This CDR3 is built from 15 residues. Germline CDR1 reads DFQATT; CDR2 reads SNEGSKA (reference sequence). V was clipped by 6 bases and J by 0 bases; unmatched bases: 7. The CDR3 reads CSAGGLAVPSYEQYF. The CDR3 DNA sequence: TGCAGTGCGGGGGGACTAGCGGTCCCCTCCTACGAGCAGTACTTC.

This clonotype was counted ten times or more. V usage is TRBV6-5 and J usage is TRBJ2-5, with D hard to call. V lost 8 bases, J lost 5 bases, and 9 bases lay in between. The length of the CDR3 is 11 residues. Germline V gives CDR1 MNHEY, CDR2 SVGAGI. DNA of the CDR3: TGTGCCAGCGACGTTGGGGAGACCCAGTACTTC. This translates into CASDVGETQYF.

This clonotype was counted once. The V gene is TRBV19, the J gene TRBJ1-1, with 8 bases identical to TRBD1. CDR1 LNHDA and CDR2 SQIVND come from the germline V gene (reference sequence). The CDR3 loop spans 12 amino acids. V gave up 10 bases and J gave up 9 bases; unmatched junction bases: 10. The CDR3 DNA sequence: TGTGCCATTTCCGTCGGACAGGGACAAGCTTTCTTT. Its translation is CAISVGQGQAFF.

The CDR3 sequence is CASVFRSADTQYF. Written as DNA, the CDR3 is TGTGCCAGCGTCTTCCGGTCTGCAGATACGCAGTATTTT. The chain carries TRBV6-1 and TRBJ2-3; no clear D gene. The V end was cut by 8 bases, the J end by 4 bases, with 13 bases between. This CDR3 spans 13 amino acids. Germline CDR1 reads MNHNS; CDR2 reads SASEGT.

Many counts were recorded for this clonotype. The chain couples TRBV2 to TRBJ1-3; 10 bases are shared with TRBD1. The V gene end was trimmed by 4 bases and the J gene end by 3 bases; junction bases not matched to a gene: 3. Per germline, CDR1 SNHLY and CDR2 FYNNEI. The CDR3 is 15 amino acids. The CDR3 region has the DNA TGTGCCAGCAGTGTTGGGACAGGGGTTGGAAACACCATATATTTT. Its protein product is CASSVGTGVGNTIYF.